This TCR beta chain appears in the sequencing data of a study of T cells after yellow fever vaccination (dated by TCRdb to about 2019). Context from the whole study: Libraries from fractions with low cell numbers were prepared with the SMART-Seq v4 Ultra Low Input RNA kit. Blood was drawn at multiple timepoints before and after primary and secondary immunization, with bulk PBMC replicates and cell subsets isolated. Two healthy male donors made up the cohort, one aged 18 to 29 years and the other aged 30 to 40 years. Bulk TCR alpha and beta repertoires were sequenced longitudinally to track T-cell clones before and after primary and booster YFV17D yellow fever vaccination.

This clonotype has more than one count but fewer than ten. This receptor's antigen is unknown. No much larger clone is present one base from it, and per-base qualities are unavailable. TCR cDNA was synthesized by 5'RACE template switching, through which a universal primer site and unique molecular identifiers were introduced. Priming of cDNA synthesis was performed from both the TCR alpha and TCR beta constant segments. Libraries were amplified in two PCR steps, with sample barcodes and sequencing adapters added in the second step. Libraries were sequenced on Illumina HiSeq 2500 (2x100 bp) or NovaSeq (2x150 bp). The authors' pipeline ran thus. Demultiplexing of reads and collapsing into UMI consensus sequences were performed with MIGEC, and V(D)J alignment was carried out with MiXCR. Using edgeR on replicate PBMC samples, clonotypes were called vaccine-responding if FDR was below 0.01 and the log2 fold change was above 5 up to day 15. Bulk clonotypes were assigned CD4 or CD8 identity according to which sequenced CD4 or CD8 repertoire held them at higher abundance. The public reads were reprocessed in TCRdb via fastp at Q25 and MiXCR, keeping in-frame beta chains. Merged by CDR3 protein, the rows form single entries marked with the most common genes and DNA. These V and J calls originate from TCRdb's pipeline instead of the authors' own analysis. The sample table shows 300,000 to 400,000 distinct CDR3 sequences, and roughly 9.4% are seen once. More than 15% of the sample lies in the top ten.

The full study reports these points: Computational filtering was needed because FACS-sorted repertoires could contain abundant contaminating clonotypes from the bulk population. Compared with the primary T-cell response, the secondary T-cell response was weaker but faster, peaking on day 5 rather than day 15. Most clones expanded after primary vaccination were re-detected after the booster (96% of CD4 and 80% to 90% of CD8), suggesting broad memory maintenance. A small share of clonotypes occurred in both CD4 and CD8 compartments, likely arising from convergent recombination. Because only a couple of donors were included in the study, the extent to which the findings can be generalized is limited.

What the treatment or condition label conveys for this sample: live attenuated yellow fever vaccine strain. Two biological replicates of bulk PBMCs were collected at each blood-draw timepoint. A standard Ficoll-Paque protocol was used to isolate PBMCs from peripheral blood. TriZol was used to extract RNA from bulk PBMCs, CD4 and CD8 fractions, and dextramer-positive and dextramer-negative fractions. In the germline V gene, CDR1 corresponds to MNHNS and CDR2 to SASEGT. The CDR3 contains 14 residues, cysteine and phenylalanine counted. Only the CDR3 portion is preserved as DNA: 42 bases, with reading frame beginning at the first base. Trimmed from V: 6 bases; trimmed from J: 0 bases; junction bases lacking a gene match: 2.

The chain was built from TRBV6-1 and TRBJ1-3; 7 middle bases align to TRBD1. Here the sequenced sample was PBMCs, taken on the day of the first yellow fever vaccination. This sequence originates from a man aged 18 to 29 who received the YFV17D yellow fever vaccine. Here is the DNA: TGTGCCAGCAGGACAGGGCTCTCTGGAAACACCATATATTTT. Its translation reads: CASRTGLSGNTIYF.